The clone carrying this T cell receptor (beta chain) was found once. Antigen: not known. The sample belongs to a study of T-cell memory formation after mild COVID-19. Study in general: TCR clustering was largely donor specific. Study findings and constraints: CD4+ bias marked clones expanding day 15 to 37, unlike balanced contracting clones. Detection of some responders pre-infection suggested pre-existing cross-reactive memory T cells participated.

Germline V gene sequence: CDR1 MGHRA, CDR2 YSYEKL. This CDR3 contains 15 residues. V dropped 4 bases and J dropped 7 bases, with 19 bases sitting between them. 5'RACE primed at constant segments yielded TCR alpha and TCR beta cDNA libraries bearing sample barcodes and UMIs. MiXCR, run by TCRdb on the 5' RACE reads, gives a single entry per CDR3 protein. The sample gives roughly 120,000 distinct CDR3 sequences, 22% of which show up once; 40% to 50% is in the top ten. Sequencing was done on a sample of PBMCs or a T cell subset sorted from them (not recorded which). This chain connects TRBV4-1 to TRBJ1-1, with a possible D match to TRBD1 (5 bases). This sequence was found in a young man who had mild COVID-19 (a few samples of this study predate the infection). Cell type and time point are not known. CDR3 nucleotides: TGCGCCAGCAGCCCGCGGGCAGGGACCCGTAGTGAAGCTTTCTTT. Translating gives CASSPRAGTRSEAFF.